This section outlines one T cell receptor (beta chain) sequence together with its context. Its antigen is undetermined. V lost 1 base and J 2 bases, leaving 13 bases between the germline ends. The CDR3 spans 16 residues. Germline CDR1 and CDR2: MDHEN and SYDVKM. This sample was taken from a study of shared clonotypes between healthy human individuals. Study as a whole: Researchers assigned three CD4 naive, three CD4 memory, two CD8 naive and one CD8 memory plate to each donor.

Repertoires were generated with immunoSEQ multiplex PCR, while TCRdb's copy carries only in-frame clones and drops some. Among about 2 million clones listed, 85% to 95% were seen once. General study results and limits: Around 5% was the fraction of naive CD4 clonotypes found shared across several donors.

There were only Caucasian adults among the donors, and all lived in Nashville, Tennessee. Sequenced sample: naive CD4+ T cells sorted from blood. Sample subset: CD45RA+ positively selected. The clonotype originates from a young man in good health. J is TRBJ2-3 and V is TRBV28; possibly TRBD2 for D (7 bases). The CDR3 reads CASSLSGGHNTDTQYF. The CDR3 DNA is TGTGCCAGCAGTTTATCCGGGGGGCACAACACAGATACGCAGTATTTT.